This is a list of T cell receptor beta chains from one sample in a study of response to subunit inactivated influenza vaccine. One entry per CDR3 protein results from TCRdb running MiXCR on the RT-PCR reads. This repertoire shows about 780,000 distinct CDR3 sequences, 15% to 20% found once; its top ten account for about a tenth. Specimen: PBMCs from blood, collected more than 4 days after vaccination. The source is a man between 50 and 59 years old who received an inactivated influenza vaccine. Both conserved end residues are part of each CDR3. Fields, in order: CDR3 protein, CDR3 DNA, J gene, D gene, clone size, CDR3 length, V gene. A D gene is named only where the DNA matches it firmly. Rows may omit the clone size; those that give it use once, few, many or a size class.

CSVVLSSTDTQYF TGCAGCGTTGTTCTTTCTAGCACAGATACGCAGTATTTT TRBJ2-3 . once 13 TRBV29-1
CSVHTPSLRHSYGYTF TGCAGCGTTCATACTCCCAGTCTCCGGCACAGCTATGGCTACACCTTC TRBJ1-2 . . 16 TRBV29-1
CASSSIEDTQYF TGTGCCAGCAGCTCCATCGAGGATACGCAGTATTTT TRBJ2-3 . few 12 TRBV7-2
CAWSGDTGELFF TGTGCCTGGAGTGGTGACACCGGGGAGCTGTTTTTT TRBJ2-2 . . 12 TRBV30
CASGPIVTEAFF TGTGCCAGCGGGCCGATTGTCACTGAAGCTTTCTTT TRBJ1-1 . few 12 TRBV12-3/TRBV12-4
CASSVRVTDTQYF TGTGCCAGCAGCGTACGGGTAACAGATACGCAGTATTTT TRBJ2-3 . few 13 TRBV9
CASSPWGDDQPQHF TGTGCCAGCAGTCCCTGGGGGGACGATCAGCCCCAGCATTTT TRBJ1-5 . . 14 TRBV2
CASSLLFTYSGANVLTF TGTGCCAGCAGCTTACTTTTTACGTACTCTGGGGCCAACGTCCTGACTTTC TRBJ2-6 . . 17 TRBV11-2
CASSPSRGFTQPQHF TGTGCCAGCAGTCCTTCAAGGGGTTTCACTCAGCCCCAGCATTTT TRBJ1-5 . few 15 TRBV6-1
CASSEYRGKGGTTRNEQFF TGTGCCAGCAGTGAATATAGAGGGAAGGGGGGGACTACAAGGAATGAGCAGTTCTTC TRBJ2-1 . few 19 TRBV25-1
CASSQGGRVSPQGYTF TGCGCCAGCAGCCAAGGGGGCAGGGTGAGCCCTCAGGGCTACACCTTC TRBJ1-2 . . 16 TRBV4-3
CSARRPSGSNEQFF TGCAGTGCTAGAAGGCCTAGCGGGAGTAATGAGCAGTTCTTC TRBJ2-1 TRBD2 many 14 TRBV20-1
CSARNSGGFYEQYF TGCAGTGCTAGAAATAGCGGGGGGTTTTACGAGCAGTACTTC TRBJ2-7 TRBD2 . 14 TRBV20-1
CASRERGGRPDTQYF TGTGCCAGCAGGGAGAGAGGGGGCAGGCCAGATACGCAGTATTTT TRBJ2-3 TRBD1 . 15 TRBV6-2/TRBV6-3
CASSFTRVSSYNEQFF TGTGCCAGCAGCTTTACCAGGGTGAGCTCCTACAATGAGCAGTTCTTC TRBJ2-1 . . 16 TRBV5-5
CASSVGGLAGVDEQYF TGTGCCAGCAGCGTAGGAGGACTAGCGGGAGTGGACGAGCAGTACTTC TRBJ2-7 TRBD2 . 16 TRBV9
CASSQVLADSSYNEQFF TGTGCCAGCAGCCAGGTATTAGCGGATAGCTCCTACAATGAGCAGTTCTTC TRBJ2-1 . few 17 TRBV4-2
CASSSNAGTGINEQFF TGTGCCAGCAGTTCTAACGCCGGGACAGGGATTAATGAGCAGTTCTTC TRBJ2-1 TRBD1 . 16 TRBV27
CASSPARQAGMVFF TGTGCCAGCAGCCCCGCTAGACAGGCTGGGATGGTGTTTTTT TRBJ2-2 . few 14 TRBV12-3/TRBV12-4
CASNRAGTPGANVLTF TGTGCCAGCAATCGAGCAGGGACCCCTGGGGCCAACGTCCTGACTTTC TRBJ2-6 . . 16 TRBV12-3/TRBV12-4
CASSPPGARGEEQYF TGTGCCAGCTCACCGCCGGGAGCCCGGGGAGAAGAGCAGTACTTC TRBJ2-7 . . 15 TRBV18
CASSRDGGALYNEQFF TGTGCCAGCAGCCGAGACGGGGGGGCCCTCTACAATGAGCAGTTCTTC TRBJ2-1 TRBD2 few 16 TRBV12-3/TRBV12-4
CATSREIVVTGVYEQYF TGTGCCACCAGCAGAGAGATCGTCGTGACAGGCGTTTACGAGCAGTACTTC TRBJ2-7 . . 17 TRBV15
CSAPKINPSTDTQYF TGCAGTGCCCCAAAAATCAATCCTAGCACAGATACGCAGTATTTT TRBJ2-3 . once 15 TRBV20-1
CSARDSGIADTQYF TGCAGTGCTAGAGATAGCGGGATAGCAGATACGCAGTATTTT TRBJ2-3 TRBD2 many 14 TRBV20-1
CASSLGNRAPLHF TGCGCCAGCAGCTTGGGAAACAGGGCACCCCTCCACTTT TRBJ1-6 . . 13 TRBV5-1
CSVDKDYNEQFF TGCAGCGTGGACAAAGACTACAATGAGCAGTTCTTC TRBJ2-1 . few 12 TRBV29-1
CSVLRGNQPQHF TGCAGCGTTCTGAGGGGAAATCAGCCCCAGCATTTT TRBJ1-5 . few 12 TRBV29-1
CASSSGTSGSQETQYF TGCGCCAGCAGCTCGGGGACTAGCGGAAGCCAAGAGACCCAGTACTTC TRBJ2-5 TRBD2 few 16 TRBV5-1
CASSYLRTVNYGYTF TGTGCCAGCAGTTACCTCCGGACGGTTAACTATGGCTACACCTTC TRBJ1-2 . . 15 TRBV6-5
CSASKQGGTDTQYF TGCAGTGCTAGTAAGCAGGGGGGCACAGATACGCAGTATTTT TRBJ2-3 TRBD1 . 14 TRBV20-1
CAISELSGALAARNEQFF TGTGCCATCAGTGAGTTAAGTGGGGCACTAGCGGCCCGGAATGAGCAGTTCTTC TRBJ2-1 TRBD2 many 18 TRBV10-3
CSAPDRGKGETQYF TGCAGTGCTCCGGACAGGGGGAAGGGGGAGACCCAGTACTTC TRBJ2-5 TRBD1 few 14 TRBV20-1
CASSRDRVGTGELFF TGTGCCAGCAGCAGGGACAGGGTGGGAACCGGGGAGCTGTTTTTT TRBJ2-2 TRBD1 few 15 TRBV7-7
CSAIPFGQSYEQYF TGCAGTGCTATTCCTTTTGGACAGTCCTACGAGCAGTACTTC TRBJ2-7 . many 14 TRBV20-1
CASSPRGLNNEQFF TGTGCCAGCTCCCCAAGGGGACTGAACAATGAGCAGTTCTTC TRBJ2-1 . . 14 TRBV18
CASSQERTNTGELFF TGTGCCAGCAGCCAAGAGCGAACGAACACCGGGGAGCTGTTTTTT TRBJ2-2 . few 15 TRBV4-2
CATSDSGHLNTEAFF TGTGCCACCAGTGATTCAGGACACTTGAACACTGAAGCTTTCTTT TRBJ1-1 . few 15 TRBV24-1